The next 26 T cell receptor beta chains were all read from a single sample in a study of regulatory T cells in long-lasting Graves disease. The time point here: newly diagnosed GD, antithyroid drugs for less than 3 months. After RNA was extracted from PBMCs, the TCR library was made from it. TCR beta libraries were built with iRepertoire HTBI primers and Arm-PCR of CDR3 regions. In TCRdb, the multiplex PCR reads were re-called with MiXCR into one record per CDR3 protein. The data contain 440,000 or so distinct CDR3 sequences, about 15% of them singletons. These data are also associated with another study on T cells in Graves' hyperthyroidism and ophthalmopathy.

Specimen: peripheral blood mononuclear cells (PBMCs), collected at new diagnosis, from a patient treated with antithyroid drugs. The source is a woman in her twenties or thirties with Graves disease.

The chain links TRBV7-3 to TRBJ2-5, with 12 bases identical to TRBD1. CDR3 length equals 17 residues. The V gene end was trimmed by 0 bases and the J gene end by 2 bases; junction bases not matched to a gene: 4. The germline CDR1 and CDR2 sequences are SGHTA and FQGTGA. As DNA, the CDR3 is TGTGCCAGCAGCTTAACGGGACAGGGGGCGCCGCAAGAGACCCAGTACTTC. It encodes CASSLTGQGAPQETQYF.

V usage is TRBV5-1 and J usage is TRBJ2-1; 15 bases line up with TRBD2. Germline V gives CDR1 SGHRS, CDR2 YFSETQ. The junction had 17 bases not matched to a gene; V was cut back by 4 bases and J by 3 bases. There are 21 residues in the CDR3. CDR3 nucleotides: TGCGCCAGCAGCGCAGGACTAGCGGGAGGGCCCCCGCAGGCCCTCTACAATGAGCAGTTCTTC. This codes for CASSAGLAGGPPQALYNEQFF.

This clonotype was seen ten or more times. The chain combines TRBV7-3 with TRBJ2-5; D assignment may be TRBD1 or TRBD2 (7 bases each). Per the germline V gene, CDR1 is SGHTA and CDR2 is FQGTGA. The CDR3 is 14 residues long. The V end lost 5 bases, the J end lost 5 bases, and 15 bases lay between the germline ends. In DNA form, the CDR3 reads TGTGCCAGCAGCCTGACAGGGCGGGAGGAGACCCAGTACTTC. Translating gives CASSLTGREETQYF.

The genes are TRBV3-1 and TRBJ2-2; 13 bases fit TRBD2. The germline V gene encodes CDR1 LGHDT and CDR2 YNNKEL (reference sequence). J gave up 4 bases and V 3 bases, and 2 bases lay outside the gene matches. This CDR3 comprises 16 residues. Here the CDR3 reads CASSQGTSGTTGELFF. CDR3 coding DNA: TGTGCCAGCAGCCAGGGGACTAGCGGGACCACCGGGGAGCTGTTTTTT.

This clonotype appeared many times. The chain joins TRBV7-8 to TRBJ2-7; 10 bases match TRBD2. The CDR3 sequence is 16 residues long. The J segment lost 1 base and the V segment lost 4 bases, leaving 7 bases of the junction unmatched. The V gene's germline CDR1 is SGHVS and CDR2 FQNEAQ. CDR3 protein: CASSSPASGSSYEQYF. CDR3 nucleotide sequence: TGTGCCAGCAGCTCCCCAGCTAGCGGGAGTTCCTACGAGCAGTACTTC.

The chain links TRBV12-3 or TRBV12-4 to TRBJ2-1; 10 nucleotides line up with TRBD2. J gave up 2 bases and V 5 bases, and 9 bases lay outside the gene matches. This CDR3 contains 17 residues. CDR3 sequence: CASSPTLSGRAYNEQFF. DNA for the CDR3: TGTGCCAGCAGTCCTACCTTGAGCGGGAGGGCCTACAATGAGCAGTTCTTC.

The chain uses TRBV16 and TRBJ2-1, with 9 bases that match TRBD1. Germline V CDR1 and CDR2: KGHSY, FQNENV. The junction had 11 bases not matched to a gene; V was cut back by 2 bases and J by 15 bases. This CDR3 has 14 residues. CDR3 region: CASSQHRDREPLFF. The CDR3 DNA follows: TGTGCCAGCAGCCAACACCGGGACAGGGAACCTCTGTTCTTC.

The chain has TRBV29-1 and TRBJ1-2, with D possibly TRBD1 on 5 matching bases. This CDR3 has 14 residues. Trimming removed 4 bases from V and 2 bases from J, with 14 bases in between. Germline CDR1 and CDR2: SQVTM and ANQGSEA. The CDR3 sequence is CSVVSRRENYGYTF. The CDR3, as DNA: TGCAGCGTTGTAAGTCGCAGGGAGAACTATGGCTACACCTTC.

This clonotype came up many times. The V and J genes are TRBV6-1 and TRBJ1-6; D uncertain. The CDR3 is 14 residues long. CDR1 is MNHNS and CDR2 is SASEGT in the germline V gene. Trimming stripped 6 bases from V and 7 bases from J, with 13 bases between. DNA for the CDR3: TGTGCCAGCAGAGAGGGAGGAAGCAATTCACCCCTCCACTTT. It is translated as CASREGGSNSPLHF.

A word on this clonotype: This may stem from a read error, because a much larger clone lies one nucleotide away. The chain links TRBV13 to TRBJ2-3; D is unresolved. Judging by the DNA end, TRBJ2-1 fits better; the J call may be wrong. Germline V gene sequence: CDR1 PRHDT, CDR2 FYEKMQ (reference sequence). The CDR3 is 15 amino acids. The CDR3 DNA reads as TGTGCCAGCAGCTCCTTGAGTCTTAGTTCGTACGAGCAGTTCTTC. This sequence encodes CASSSLSLSSYEQFF.

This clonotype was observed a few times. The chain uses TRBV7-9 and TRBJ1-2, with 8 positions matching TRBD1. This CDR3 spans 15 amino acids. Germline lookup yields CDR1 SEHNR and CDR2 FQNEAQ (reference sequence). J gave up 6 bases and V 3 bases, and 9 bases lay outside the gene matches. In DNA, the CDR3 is TGTGCCAGCAGCTTCGCACCGGGACAGGCGGATGGCTACACCTTC. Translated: CASSFAPGQADGYTF.

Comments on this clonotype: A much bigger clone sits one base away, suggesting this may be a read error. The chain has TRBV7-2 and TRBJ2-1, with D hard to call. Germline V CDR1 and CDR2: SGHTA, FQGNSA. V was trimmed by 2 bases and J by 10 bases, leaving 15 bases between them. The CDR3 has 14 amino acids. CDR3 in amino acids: CASSLRQRPYEQFF. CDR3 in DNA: TGTGCCAGCAGCTTACGGCAGCGTCCCTACGAGCAGTTCTTC.

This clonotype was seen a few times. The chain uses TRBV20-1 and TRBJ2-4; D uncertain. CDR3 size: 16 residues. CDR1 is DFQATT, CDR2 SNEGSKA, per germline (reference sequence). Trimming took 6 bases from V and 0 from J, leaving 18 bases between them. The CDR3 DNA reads TGCAGTGCAGACTCTGGGGTGAGCTTAGCCAAAAACATTCAGTACTTC. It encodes CSADSGVSLAKNIQYF.

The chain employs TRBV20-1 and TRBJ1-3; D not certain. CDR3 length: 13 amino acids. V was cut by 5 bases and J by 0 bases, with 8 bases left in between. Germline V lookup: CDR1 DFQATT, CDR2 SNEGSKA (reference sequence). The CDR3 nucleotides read TGCAGTGCTCTGACCGGCTCTGGAAACACCATATATTTT. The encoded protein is CSALTGSGNTIYF.

The CDR3 DNA reads as TGCGCCAGCAGTTTCTCTAGCGGGAGGGGCGCAGATACGCAGTATTTT. Amino acid sequence: CASSFSSGRGADTQYF. The V gene is TRBV5-1, the J gene TRBJ2-3; TRBD2 matches at 12 bases. The germline V gene has CDR1 SGHRS and CDR2 YFSETQ. The J segment lost 4 bases and the V segment lost 5 bases, leaving 8 bases of the junction unmatched. There are 16 residues in the CDR3.

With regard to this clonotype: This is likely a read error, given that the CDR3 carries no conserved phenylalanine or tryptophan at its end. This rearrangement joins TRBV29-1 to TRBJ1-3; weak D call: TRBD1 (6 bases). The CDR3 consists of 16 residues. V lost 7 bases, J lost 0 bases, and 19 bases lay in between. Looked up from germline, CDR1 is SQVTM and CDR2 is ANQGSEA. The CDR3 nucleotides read TGCAGCGCGCAATCTGACAGGCTCCTCTCTGGAAACACCATATATTCT. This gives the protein CSAQSDRLLSGNTIYS.

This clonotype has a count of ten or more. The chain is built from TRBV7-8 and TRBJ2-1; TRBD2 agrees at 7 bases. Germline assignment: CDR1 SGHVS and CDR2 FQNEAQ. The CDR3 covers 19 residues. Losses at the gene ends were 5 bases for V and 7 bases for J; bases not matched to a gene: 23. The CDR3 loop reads CASSIPAGRAGDSKNEQFF. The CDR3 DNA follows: TGTGCCAGCAGCATACCCGCGGGTCGGGCGGGAGATTCGAAGAATGAGCAGTTCTTC.

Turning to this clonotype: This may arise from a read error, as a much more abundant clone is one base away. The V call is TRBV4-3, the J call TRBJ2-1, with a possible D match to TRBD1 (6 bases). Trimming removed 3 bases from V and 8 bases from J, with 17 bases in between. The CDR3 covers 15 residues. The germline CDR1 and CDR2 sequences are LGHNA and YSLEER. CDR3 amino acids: CASSQGDRSRDEQFF. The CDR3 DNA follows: TGCGCCAGCAGCCAGGGAGACAGGTCTCGCGATGAGCAGTTCTTC.

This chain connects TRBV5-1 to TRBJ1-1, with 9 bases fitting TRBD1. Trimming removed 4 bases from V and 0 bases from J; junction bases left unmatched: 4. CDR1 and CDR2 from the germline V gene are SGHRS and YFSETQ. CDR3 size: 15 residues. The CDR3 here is CASSVTGGVNTEAFF. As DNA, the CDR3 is TGCGCCAGCAGCGTGACAGGGGGGGTGAACACTGAAGCTTTCTTT. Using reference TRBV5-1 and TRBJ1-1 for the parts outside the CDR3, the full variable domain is KAGVTQTPRYLIKTRGQQVTLSCSPISGHRSVSWYQQTPGQGLQFLFEYFSETQRNKGNFPGRFSGRQFSNSRSEMNVSTLELGDSALYLCASSVTGGVNTEAFFGQGTRLTVV.

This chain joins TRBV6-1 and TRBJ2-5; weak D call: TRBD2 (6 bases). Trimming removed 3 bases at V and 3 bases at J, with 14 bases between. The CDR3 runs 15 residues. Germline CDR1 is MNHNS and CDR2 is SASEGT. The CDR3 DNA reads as TGTGCCAGCAGTGACAGGTGGGGACTTGAAGAGACCCAGTACTTC. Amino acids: CASSDRWGLEETQYF.

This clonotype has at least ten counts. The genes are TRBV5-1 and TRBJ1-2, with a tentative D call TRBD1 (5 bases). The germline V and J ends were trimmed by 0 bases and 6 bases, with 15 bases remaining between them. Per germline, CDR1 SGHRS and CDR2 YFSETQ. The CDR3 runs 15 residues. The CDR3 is CASSLARSRDNGYTF. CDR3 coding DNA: TGCGCCAGCAGCTTGGCCAGGAGCAGGGATAATGGCTACACCTTC.

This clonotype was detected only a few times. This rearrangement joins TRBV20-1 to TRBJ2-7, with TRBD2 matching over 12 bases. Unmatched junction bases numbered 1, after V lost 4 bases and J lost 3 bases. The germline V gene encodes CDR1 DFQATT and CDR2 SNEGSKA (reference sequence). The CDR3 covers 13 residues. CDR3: CSATGLAGYEQYF. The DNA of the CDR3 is TGCAGTGCTACGGGACTAGCGGGCTACGAGCAGTACTTC.

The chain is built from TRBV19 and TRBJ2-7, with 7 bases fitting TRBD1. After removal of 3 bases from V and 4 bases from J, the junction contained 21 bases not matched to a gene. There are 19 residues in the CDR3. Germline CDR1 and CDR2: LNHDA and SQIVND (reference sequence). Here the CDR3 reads CASSILAGGTDSHPYEQYF. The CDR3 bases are TGTGCCAGTAGTATCTTGGCAGGGGGTACCGACTCCCATCCTTACGAGCAGTACTTC.

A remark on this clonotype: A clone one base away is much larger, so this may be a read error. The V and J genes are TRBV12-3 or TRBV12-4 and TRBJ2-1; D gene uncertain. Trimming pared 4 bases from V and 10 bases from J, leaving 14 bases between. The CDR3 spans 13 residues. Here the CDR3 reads CASSSPYSYEQFF. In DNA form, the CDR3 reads TGTGCCAGCAGTTCCCCTTACTCCTACGAGCAGTTCTTC.

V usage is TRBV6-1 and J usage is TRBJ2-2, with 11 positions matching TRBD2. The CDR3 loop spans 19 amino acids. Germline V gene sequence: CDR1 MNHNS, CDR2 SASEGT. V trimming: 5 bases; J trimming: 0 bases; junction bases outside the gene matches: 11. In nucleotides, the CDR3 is TGTGCCAGCAGTCACGAGGCTGGGACTAGCGGAACGAACACCGGGGAGCTGTTTTTT. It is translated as CASSHEAGTSGTNTGELFF.

CDR3 DNA: TGTGCCAGCAGTTACTCGATGGGCCTGAGCGGGACTAGCGGGAGCGACGAGCAGTACTTC. Translation: CASSYSMGLSGTSGSDEQYF. The V and J genes are TRBV6-5 and TRBJ2-7, with 14 bases that match TRBD2. Trimming at V came to 0 bases and at J to 5 bases, leaving 15 bases not matched to a gene. The CDR3 is 20 residues long. The germline V gene encodes CDR1 MNHEY and CDR2 SVGAGI.